This T cell receptor beta chain was observed in a study of a mutant IDH1 vaccine in newly diagnosed glioma (dated by TCRdb to about 2021). Study-wide context: Of the approximately 35 treated patients, approximately 60% were male and 37.5% were female, and the mean age was approximately 41 years. Prior to enrollment, patients had been given standard therapy consisting of radiotherapy alone, temozolomide alone, or radiochemotherapy with temozolomide, with the combination given to most patients. Peripheral blood samples were drawn at six visits, namely V03 (baseline), V05, V07, V10, V12 and V13. For exploratory analyses, longitudinal TCRB deep sequencing was carried out in more than 20 treated patients wherever samples were available.

Per the publication, the time point label means: baseline, week 1 (first vaccination visit). The sample's treatment or condition, from its label and the paper: pre-vaccination baseline after standard-of-care therapy. Donors had newly diagnosed WHO grade 3 or 4 IDH1-mutant astrocytomas with loss of nuclear ATRX. The samples were drawn from NOA16, a multicentre, single-arm, open-label phase I trial in Germany that tested a mutant IDH1 peptide vaccine in humans for the first time. Blood drawn at visit V03 was used as the baseline sample for immunogenicity testing. The DNeasy Blood and Tissue Kit was used to extract genomic DNA from EDTA blood for TCRB sequencing. The CDR3 runs 15 amino acids, cysteine and phenylalanine included. Only the CDR3 part of the read is kept: 45 bases, read in frame from the first base. Per the germline V gene, MNHEY is the CDR1 and SVGAGI is the CDR2. The junction carries 10 bases between V and J, which are trimmed by 2 bases and 1 base respectively.

The paper as a whole reports these results and caveats: It was noted by the authors that analyses of patient blood samples could not be reproduced owing to sample limitations. Availability determined which PBMC samples were chosen for TCRB deep sequencing. Immune responses induced by the vaccine were seen in around 94% of patients across multiple MHC alleles. Pseudoprogression appeared unrelated to alterations in the top peripheral T cell clonotypes detected by TCRB sequencing.

A remark on this clone: Its cognate antigen has yet to be identified. Base quality data are lacking; no much larger clone is found one base away.

The library was obtained by the immunoSEQ multiplex PCR assay. Following the manufacturer's protocol, the hsTCRB Kit was used to amplify rearranged TCR beta chain sequences. TCRB libraries were sequenced on an Illumina MiSeq. As for the authors' bioinformatics: The kit vendor's proprietary platform handled demultiplexing, trimming and gene mapping. TCRdb obtained this table from immuneACCESS and retained in-frame rearrangements with V and J assigned. These tables miss some clones; where compared with another copy, unresolved V genes account for less than half of the shortfall, and the remainder is unexplained. V, J and clone size were drawn from that table, and D and trimming were deduced from the DNA. The sample profile shows around 88,000 clones; 80% of them were found once. Approximately 7.6% of the sample belongs to the ten largest clones.

This clonotype was obtained from a man aged 35 to 55 with glioma. Sequences were derived from PBMCs, sampled from a glioma patient treated with radiotherapy, temozolomide or both. The sequence is built from TRBV6-5 and TRBJ2-3; TRBD2 is a possible D gene, resting on 6 matching bases. The DNA sequence follows: TGTGCCAGCAGTTACACCGGGGAGGGCACAGATACGCAGTATTTT. The translation is CASSYTGEGTDTQYF.